This T cell receptor beta chain is from a study of control samples from healthy donors and cancer patients. The assay was immunoSEQ multiplex PCR, and TCRdb's table has in-frame clones only and misses some. The sample holds 100,000 to 120,000 clones; 85% to 90% are singletons and the top ten take roughly 3.5%. This CDR3 spans 15 amino acids. Germline V gene data show CDR1 as SEHNR and CDR2 as FQNEAQ (reference sequence). J lost 2 bases, V lost 5 bases, and 3 bases had no gene match. The rearrangement joins TRBV7-9 to TRBJ2-1; 10 nucleotides line up with TRBD1. Sequenced: PBMCs. The sequence was obtained from an older woman with lung cancer. This CDR3 reads CASSKTGGPYNEQFF. For the CDR3, the DNA is TGTGCCAGCAGCAAGACAGGGGGCCCCTACAATGAGCAGTTCTTC.